This T cell receptor beta chain was recorded in a study of cytomegalovirus exposure and HLA in healthy donors. Study information: Counted in an early data release were 75 million to 85 million unique TCRs from HLA-typed donors. General study points: In vitro experiments confirmed that three CMV-associated chains were specific for CMV antigens. Later analysis identified a missense DCLRE1C variant that was linked to TCR beta V- and J-gene trimming.

Germline-derived CDR1 and CDR2 are PRHDT and FYEKMQ (reference sequence). V shed 3 bases and J shed 1 base, with 9 bases lying between them. The CDR3 covers 14 residues. When sampled, the donors appeared nominally healthy, though they likely had unrecorded immune exposures. PCR used 60 Vbeta primers and 13 Jbeta primers. Measured with immunoSEQ multiplex PCR; TCRdb has only the in-frame clones, and not every one. The sample consists of about 73,000 clones, over 70% of them appearing once. A word on this clone: Its antigen is unidentified.

The TCR was taken from a male donor in good health and CMV-seronegative. Sequencing was carried out using PBMCs. This chain uses TRBV13 with TRBJ2-5, with D possibly being TRBD1 (6 bases). The CDR3 bases are TGTGCCAGCAGCTTGCGACAGGCCCAAGAGACCCAGTACTTC. It translates to CASSLRQAQETQYF.